A single sample is the source of the 32 T cell receptor beta chains below, sequenced in a study of blood T cells in healthy people across ages. A second 7 to 11 cycle PCR used barcoded and J-beta primers. TCRdb reprocessed the 5' RACE reads with MiXCR, giving one entry per CDR3 protein. The table shows over 550,000 distinct CDR3 sequences, with under 30% occurring only once. The sequencing sample was made of blood. The receptor set was obtained from a woman older than 75 in good health.

This clonotype was observed a handful of times. The chain has TRBV5-6 and TRBJ2-2; maybe TRBD1 (6 bases). The CDR3 has 16 residues. The germline V gene encodes CDR1 SGHDT and CDR2 YYEEEE. V lost 1 base to trimming and J lost 4 bases, with 14 bases between them. CDR3 DNA sequence: TGTGCCAGCAGCTTGCAACAGGGAGTAAGCACCGGGGAGCTGTTTTTT. Its translation is CASSLQQGVSTGELFF.

The chain uses TRBV21-1 and TRBJ2-1; the DNA was not used to check the table's D call, TRBD2. TRBV21-1 is an annotated pseudogene. The length of the CDR3 is 19 residues. The CDR3 DNA is TGTGCCAGCACCCCGGTGGGGGGAGTAGGGCCTTCATCCTACAATGAGCAGTTCTTC. It is translated as CASTPVGGVGPSSYNEQFF.

This clonotype occurred many times. CDR3 coding DNA: TGTGCCAGCAGTTACGCTTCTAGCACAGATACGCAGTATTTT. Protein sequence: CASSYASSTDTQYF. The V gene is TRBV6-5, the J gene TRBJ2-3, with D hard to call. Trimming left V 2 bases short and J 0 bases short, with 6 bases between. The CDR3 runs to 14 residues. The germline gives CDR1 MNHEY, CDR2 SVGAGI.

Comment on this clonotype: A read error may explain this, as a much larger clone is one base away. J is TRBJ2-5 and V is TRBV15; 7 nucleotides agree with TRBD1. From germline, CDR1 is LNHNV and CDR2 YYDKDF (reference sequence). CDR3 length equals 14 residues. Trimming took 5 bases from V and 5 from J; bases not matched to a gene: 8. The CDR3 sequence is CATSALARGETQYF. The CDR3 coding sequence is TGTGCCACCAGCGCCCTTGCCAGGGGGGAGACCCAGTACTTC.

As regards this clonotype: A much larger clone differs from this one at a single base, so this may be a read error. The conserved phenylalanine or tryptophan is not found at the CDR3 terminus, so this likely reflects a read error. The chain's CDR3 is CATSDLHGTGGTDTQYC. CDR3 coding DNA: TGTGCCACCAGTGATTTGCACGGGACAGGGGGCACAGATACGCAGTATTGT. The rearrangement links TRBV24-1 to TRBJ2-3; TRBD1 aligns across 10 bases. CDR1 and CDR2 (germline): KGHDR, SFDVKD. J lost 1 base, V lost 0 bases, and 3 bases had no gene match. CDR3 size: 17 residues.

The sample holds a few counts of this clonotype. At one end, the junction sequence differs from germline, possibly due to a read error. The chain carries TRBV4-3 and TRBJ1-2, with TRBD1 identical over 9 bases. Germline-derived CDR1 and CDR2 are LGHNA and YSLEER. This CDR3 is built from 17 residues. In DNA form, the CDR3 reads TGCGCCAGCAGCCAAGAAAGGGGACAGGGAATCCCCTATGGCTGCACCTTC. This codes for CASSQERGQGIPYGCTF.

V usage is TRBV15 and J usage is TRBJ2-7, with D possibly matching TRBD2 (6 bases). The V gene's germline CDR1 is LNHNV and CDR2 YYDKDF (reference sequence). The CDR3 extends over 15 amino acids. Trimming pared 0 bases from V and 0 bases from J, leaving 9 bases between. CDR3 nucleotides: TGTGCCACCAGCAGAGATACTAGCAGCTCCTACGAGCAGTACTTC. Protein: CATSRDTSSSYEQYF.

This clonotype was detected many times. Being one base from a much bigger clone, this may be a read error. The CDR3 DNA sequence: TGTGCCAGCACCAACAGGGGGTGGAATGAGCAGTACTTC. Its translation: CASTNRGWNEQYF. The chain carries TRBV6-2 or TRBV6-3 and TRBJ2-7; 8 bases agree with TRBD1. V lost 7 bases, J lost 7 bases, and 9 bases stayed unmatched. This CDR3 is built from 13 residues. Germline CDR1 and CDR2: MNHEY and SVGEGT.

In its sample, this clonotype was seen many times. V is TRBV20-1 and J is TRBJ2-6; D remains unclear. This CDR3 comprises 14 residues. V dropped 0 bases and J dropped 5 bases, with 8 bases sitting between them. Germline V CDR1 and CDR2: DFQATT, SNEGSKA (reference sequence). CDR3 in amino acids: CSARDLERANVLTF. The CDR3 region has the DNA TGCAGTGCTAGAGATCTTGAGCGGGCCAACGTCCTGACTTTC.

With respect to this clonotype: A much more abundant neighbour one base away suggests this may be a read error. This sequence joins TRBV18 and TRBJ2-4, with no clear D. Germline CDR1 and CDR2: KGHSH and LQKENI. Deletions cut 3 bases from V and 13 bases from J, with 16 bases between. This CDR3 has 13 amino acids. The CDR3 loop reads CASSPFSQDEQYF. CDR3 nucleotides: TGTGCCAGCTCACCTTTCAGCCAGGATGAGCAGTACTTC.

The chain uses TRBV4-2 and TRBJ1-1, with D unclear. The germline gives CDR1 LGHNA, CDR2 YNFKEQ. This CDR3 has 15 residues. With 0 bases removed from V and 2 bases from J, the gap between germline ends came to 10 bases. DNA of the CDR3: TGTGCCAGCAGCCAAGAGGAACGCAGCAACACTGAAGCTTTCTTT. Residues: CASSQEERSNTEAFF.

This clonotype was picked up many times. The rearrangement uses TRBV18 and TRBJ1-2; 9 nucleotides line up with TRBD1. This CDR3 has 15 residues. V lost 5 bases to trimming and J lost 7 bases; unmatched junction nucleotides: 11. The V gene's germline CDR1 is KGHSH and CDR2 LQKENI. The CDR3 is CASSSTVTGGSGYTF. In DNA form, the CDR3 reads TGTGCCAGCTCATCGACCGTTACAGGGGGCAGTGGCTACACCTTC.

This clonotype turned up a few times. This chain joins TRBV30 and TRBJ1-2, with 9 nucleotides matching TRBD1. Germline V gene data show CDR1 as GTSNPN and CDR2 as SVGIG (reference sequence). Unmatched junction bases numbered 8, after V lost 7 bases and J lost 2 bases. The CDR3 runs 14 residues. CDR3 DNA: TGTGCCTTCGAGACAGGGGGGACAAACTATGGCTACACCTTC. It specifies CAFETGGTNYGYTF. Combining the CDR3 with reference TRBV30 and TRBJ1-2 gives the whole variable domain SQTIHQWPATLVQPVGSPLSLECTVEGTSNPNLYWYRQAAGRGLQLLFYSVGIGQISSEVPQNLSASRPQDRQFILSSKKLLLSDSGFYLCAFETGGTNYGYTFGSGTRLTVV.

This clonotype was seen many times. The V call is TRBV7-8, the J call TRBJ2-7; D is possibly TRBD2 (6 bases). The CDR3 extends over 17 amino acids. V gave up 0 bases and J gave up 2 bases, with 17 bases separating them. Germline loops: CDR1 SGHVS, CDR2 FQNEAQ. The CDR3 region is CASSLAPEDYVTYEQYF. DNA of the CDR3: TGTGCCAGCAGCTTAGCGCCTGAGGACTACGTAACCTACGAGCAGTACTTC.

This clonotype was counted ten times or more. This rearrangement joins TRBV5-1 to TRBJ1-1; D is possibly TRBD1 (5 bases). The germline gives CDR1 SGHRS, CDR2 YFSETQ. V shed 3 bases and J shed 2 bases, with 11 bases lying between them. This CDR3 contains 14 residues. The CDR3, as DNA: TGCGCCAGCAGCTCGACAGCTAGCAACACTGAAGCTTTCTTT. It translates to CASSSTASNTEAFF.

This sequence joins TRBV20-1 and TRBJ1-1; no definite D call. CDR3 length: 13 residues. V lost 6 bases, J lost 10 bases, and 21 bases lay in between. From germline, CDR1 is DFQATT and CDR2 SNEGSKA (reference sequence). In DNA form, the CDR3 reads TGCAGTGCCATCCAATCAAAAAGCCTGTTAGCTTTCTTT. It translates to CSAIQSKSLLAFF.

This chain uses TRBV3-1 with TRBJ1-1; weak D call: TRBD1 (6 bases). The V end was cut by 1 base, the J end by 4 bases, with 13 bases between. The CDR3 loop spans 15 amino acids. Per germline, CDR1 LGHDT and CDR2 YNNKEL (reference sequence). CDR3: CASSQAGGAGTEAFF. For the CDR3, the DNA is TGTGCCAGCAGCCAAGCCGGGGGGGCCGGCACTGAAGCTTTCTTT.

This clonotype was counted at least ten times. The chain uses TRBV24-1 and TRBJ2-3; D gene ambiguous. The germline gives CDR1 KGHDR, CDR2 SFDVKD. CDR3 length equals 13 residues. With 1 base removed from V and 3 bases from J, the gap between germline ends came to 4 bases. The CDR3 spells CATSDLKTDTQYF. The CDR3 DNA sequence: TGTGCCACCAGTGATTTAAAGACAGATACGCAGTATTTT.

This clonotype was seen more than once but under ten times. This chain uses TRBV12-3 or TRBV12-4 with TRBJ1-4; no firm D call. The CDR3 is 13 residues long. Between the trimmed V and J ends, which lost 3 bases and 8 bases, there was a span of 10 bases. CDR3 nucleotide sequence: TGTGCCAGCAGTTTGGCGTTGCGGGAAAAACTGTTTTTT. It translates to CASSLALREKLFF.

The CDR3 sequence is CASSSGVWNTEAFF. The CDR3 DNA reads as TGTGCCAGCAGTTCTGGAGTGTGGAACACTGAAGCTTTCTTT. The rearrangement uses TRBV27 and TRBJ1-1; D gene ambiguous. Trimming took 4 bases from V and 1 from J, leaving 10 bases between them. Germline V gives CDR1 MNHEY, CDR2 SMNVEV (reference sequence). The length of the CDR3 is 14 residues.

This sequence joins TRBV5-1 and TRBJ2-5; perhaps TRBD1 as D (6 bases). This CDR3 contains 14 residues. The V end lost 3 bases, the J end lost 2 bases, and 11 bases lay between the germline ends. The germline gives CDR1 SGHRS, CDR2 YFSETQ. The CDR3 sequence is CASSWVTGQETQYF. CDR3 sequence (DNA): TGCGCCAGCAGCTGGGTAACAGGGCAAGAGACCCAGTACTTC.

This clonotype showed up many times. The chain links TRBV20-1 to TRBJ2-7; D is unclear. CDR3 length: 12 amino acids. The V end was cut by 1 base, the J end by 3 bases, with 7 bases between. CDR1 and CDR2 from the germline V gene are DFQATT and SNEGSKA (reference sequence). The CDR3 region is CSARVRDYEQYF. The CDR3 bases are TGCAGTGCTAGAGTCCGAGACTACGAGCAGTACTTC.

The gene calls are TRBV28 and TRBJ1-4, with D possibly TRBD1 on 6 matching bases. The CDR3 is 16 amino acids. The V gene lost 2 bases and the J gene lost 8 bases, with 18 bases spanning the gap. From germline, CDR1 is MDHEN and CDR2 SYDVKM. The CDR3 coding sequence is TGTGCCAGCAGTTTACTACGGGCAGGGGTCGAGGAAAAACTGTTTTTT. It translates to CASSLLRAGVEEKLFF.

The sample holds many counts of this clonotype. This sequence joins TRBV7-9 and TRBJ1-6, with D unresolved. Trimming left V 4 bases short and J 9 bases short, with 7 bases between. The length of the CDR3 is 12 residues. In germline, CDR1 is SEHNR, CDR2 FQNEAQ (reference sequence). CDR3 bases: TGTGCCAGCAGCTCCCCGGGTTCACCCCTCCACTTT. It is translated as CASSSPGSPLHF.

This clonotype has just one count. This clone may be a read error of a much larger clone one base away. The rearrangement joins TRBV12-3 or TRBV12-4 to TRBJ1-2; unclear D gene. The CDR3 is 11 residues long. The CDR3, as DNA: TGTGCCAGCAGTTTGTTAGCGCTGGCCGCCTTC. Protein sequence: CASSLLALAAF.

In this sample, this clonotype turned up many times. This chain joins TRBV5-1 and TRBJ2-1; D perhaps matches TRBD2 (5 bases). Germline loops: CDR1 SGHRS, CDR2 YFSETQ. Trimming removed 0 bases from V and 6 bases from J, with 10 bases in between. The CDR3 is 14 amino acids. CDR3: CASSLVAGVNEQFF. The CDR3 DNA sequence: TGCGCCAGCAGCTTGGTTGCCGGGGTCAATGAGCAGTTCTTC. Full variable domain (missing parts from reference TRBV5-1 and TRBJ2-1): KAGVTQTPRYLIKTRGQQVTLSCSPISGHRSVSWYQQTPGQGLQFLFEYFSETQRNKGNFPGRFSGRQFSNSRSEMNVSTLELGDSALYLCASSLVAGVNEQFFGPGTRLTVL.

This clonotype has at least ten counts. This sequence joins TRBV5-1 and TRBJ2-1; 7 bases agree with TRBD2. V dropped 0 bases and J dropped 7; count of bases not matched to a gene: 7. The CDR3 runs to 15 residues. Germline values: CDR1 SGHRS, CDR2 YFSETQ. This chain's CDR3 is CASSLDGLGLNEQFF. CDR3 sequence (DNA): TGCGCCAGCAGCTTGGACGGACTAGGGTTAAATGAGCAGTTCTTC.

This clonotype was found a few times. A much larger clone lies a single base off, so this may be a read error. The chain uses TRBV6-1 and TRBJ2-1, with 9 bases aligning to TRBD2. CDR1 is MNHNS, CDR2 SASEGT, per germline. J was trimmed by 13 bases and V by 2 bases; bases with no gene match: 15. The CDR3 runs 16 residues. CDR3 in amino acids: CASSETPRLAAETQFF. The CDR3 coding sequence is TGTGCCAGCAGTGAAACCCCCAGACTAGCGGCGGAGACCCAGTTCTTC.

The chain uses TRBV28 and TRBJ1-4, with a tentative D call TRBD1 (5 bases). This CDR3 has 17 amino acids. CDR1 MDHEN and CDR2 SYDVKM come from the germline V gene. Trimming stripped 5 bases from V and 1 base from J, with 17 bases between. Written as DNA, the CDR3 is TGTGCCAGCAGTGTTCCCACGGGACGATTAACTAATGAAAAACTGTTTTTT. The encoded protein is CASSVPTGRLTNEKLFF.

At least ten counts were recorded for this clonotype. The chain links TRBV5-1 to TRBJ2-2; 8 bases match TRBD2. CDR1 and CDR2 from the germline V gene are SGHRS and YFSETQ. J was trimmed by 6 bases and V by 7 bases; bases with no gene match: 5. This CDR3 region has 13 residues. The CDR3 DNA follows: TGCGCCAGCCGGACTAGCAGCGCCGGGGAGCTGTTTTTT. It encodes CASRTSSAGELFF. Looking up the rest from reference TRBV5-1 and TRBJ2-2 gives the full variable domain: KAGVTQTPRYLIKTRGQQVTLSCSPISGHRSVSWYQQTPGQGLQFLFEYFSETQRNKGNFPGRFSGRQFSNSRSEMNVSTLELGDSALYLCASRTSSAGELFFGEGSRLTVL.

The chain couples TRBV12-3 or TRBV12-4 to TRBJ1-6; D remains unclear. The CDR3 loop spans 14 amino acids. V gave up 2 bases and J gave up 9 bases, with 11 bases separating them. The CDR3 DNA reads as TGTGCCAGCAGTTTATCGGGAGCGCGTTCACCCCTCCACTTT. The encoded protein is CASSLSGARSPLHF.

This clonotype came up many times. This rearrangement joins TRBV12-3 or TRBV12-4 to TRBJ2-1; the match to TRBD2 covers 9 bases. With V trimmed by 1 base and J by 9 bases, 4 bases remained unmatched. The CDR3 extends over 14 amino acids. CDR3 sequence reads: CASSLGGGVGEQFF. CDR3 DNA sequence: TGTGCCAGCAGTTTAGGCGGGGGGGTGGGTGAGCAGTTCTTC.